This T cell receptor (beta chain) emerged from a study of cytomegalovirus exposure and HLA in healthy donors. In this sample, this clone turned up once. It was with 60 Vbeta and 13 Jbeta primers that the PCR ran. Some clones are missing from TCRdb's copy, which holds only in-frame ones; the method was immunoSEQ multiplex PCR. The top ten hold about 14% of the sample, which has 180,000 or so clones, roughly 85% seen once. The material sequenced was PBMCs. The clonotype originates from a man aged 45-65 years in good health and CMV-seropositive.

The CDR3 DNA sequence: TGCGCCAGCAGCCAGACTAGCGCCAATGAGCAGTTCTTC. Residues: CASSQTSANEQFF. V gene TRBV4-1 combines with J gene TRBJ2-1; TRBD2 agrees at 8 bases. The CDR3 runs 13 residues. Losses at the gene ends were 3 bases for V and 6 bases for J; bases not matched to a gene: 1. Germline V gene lookup returns CDR1 MGHRA and CDR2 YSYEKL.